The 17 T cell receptor beta chains in this list originate from one sample, sequenced in a study of identical twins. One entry per CDR3 protein, called by TCRdb with MiXCR from the 5' RACE reads. The sample contains about 200,000 distinct CDR3 sequences, more than 15% of which appear only once. These data were also filed under a second study, of T cells expressing NK-cell markers.

The sample consisted of CD8+ T cells sorted from blood. Source of these receptors: a young woman in good health.

The rearrangement uses TRBV27 and TRBJ2-1, with unresolved D. The CDR3 spans 13 residues. Germline CDR1 is MNHEY and CDR2 is SMNVEV (reference sequence). V was shortened by 3 bases and J by 8 bases, with 11 bases between the two germline ends. CDR3: CASSLFSPYEQFF. The CDR3 region has the DNA TGTGCCAGCAGTTTGTTTAGTCCATATGAGCAGTTCTTC.

J is TRBJ2-1 and V is TRBV5-5; 11 nucleotides match TRBD2. The junction had 16 bases not matched to a gene; V was cut back by 4 bases and J by 7 bases. Germline V gene sequence: CDR1 SGHKS, CDR2 YYEKEE (reference sequence). The CDR3 runs to 18 residues. CDR3 nucleotides: TGTGCCAGCAGCAATCTAGCGGGAGGCTTAGGGTCAAGTAATGAGCAGTTCTTC. It is translated as CASSNLAGGLGSSNEQFF.

The V and J genes are TRBV11-1 and TRBJ1-3; weak D call: TRBD1 (5 bases). With 3 bases removed from V and 8 bases from J, the gap between germline ends came to 26 bases. The V gene's germline CDR1 is SGHAT and CDR2 FQDESV (reference sequence). This CDR3 has 18 amino acids. DNA of the CDR3: TGTGCCAGCAGCTTGGATGCTTGGGACTGGACTGAAGGCGACACCATATATTTT. It codes for CASSLDAWDWTEGDTIYF.

The chain has TRBV3-1 and TRBJ2-1; 12 bases map to TRBD2. This CDR3 comprises 19 residues. CDR1 and CDR2 (germline): LGHDT, YNNKEL (reference sequence). Trimming cost V 0 bases and J 6 bases; bases outside gene matches: 12. CDR3 in amino acids: CASSQDGASGRAGRNEQFF. CDR3 bases: TGTGCCAGCAGCCAAGATGGGGCTAGCGGGAGGGCTGGGCGCAATGAGCAGTTCTTC.

This clonotype has only a few counts. CDR3 sequence (DNA): TGTGCCAGCAGGGATAAACTCACGGGACAGCATAGCAATCAGCCCCAGCATTTT. This codes for CASRDKLTGQHSNQPQHF. The V and J genes are TRBV2 and TRBJ1-5, with 7 bases fitting TRBD1. This CDR3 is built from 18 residues. Germline CDR1 is SNHLY and CDR2 is FYNNEI. V lost 6 bases, J lost 0 bases, and 14 bases stayed unmatched.

The chain combines TRBV7-9 with TRBJ2-1; 8 bases map to TRBD2. This CDR3 region has 16 residues. Germline V gene sequence: CDR1 SEHNR, CDR2 FQNEAQ (reference sequence). Trimming at V came to 0 bases and at J to 0 bases, leaving 1 base not matched to a gene. The CDR3 here is CASSLAAGVSYNEQFF. CDR3 nucleotides: TGTGCCAGCAGCTTAGCAGCGGGAGTCTCCTACAATGAGCAGTTCTTC.

This clonotype was observed a handful of times. V and J are TRBV6-2 or TRBV6-3 and TRBJ2-1, with D maybe TRBD2 (5 bases). Deletions cut 8 bases from V and 9 bases from J, with 8 bases between. Per germline, CDR1 MNHEY and CDR2 SVGEGT. This CDR3 comprises 10 residues. Here the CDR3 reads CASGLLEQFF. The CDR3 bases are TGTGCCAGCGGACTTCTTGAGCAGTTCTTC.

The rearrangement joins TRBV20-1 to TRBJ1-5; TRBD1 is a possible D gene (5 bases). Trimming stripped 2 bases from V and 6 bases from J, with 11 bases between. Germline CDR1 and CDR2: DFQATT and SNEGSKA (reference sequence). This CDR3 contains 13 residues. The CDR3 DNA follows: TGCAGTGCTAGACTTACTAGGGGTCAGCCCCAGCATTTT. Amino acid sequence: CSARLTRGQPQHF.

This rearrangement joins TRBV14 to TRBJ1-4; no definite D call. V gave up 0 bases and J gave up 7 bases, with 15 bases separating them. CDR1 and CDR2 from the germline V gene are SGHDN and FVKESK. The CDR3 is made up of 16 amino acids. CDR3 residues: CASSQDRTAWPEKLFF. The DNA of the CDR3 is TGTGCCAGCAGCCAAGACCGGACCGCTTGGCCTGAAAAACTGTTTTTT.

The chain employs TRBV7-9 and TRBJ2-1; maybe TRBD1 (5 bases). Germline V gene lookup returns CDR1 SEHNR and CDR2 FQNEAQ (reference sequence). Trimming shortened V by 2 bases and J by 0 bases, and 5 bases separated the two germline ends. The CDR3 loop spans 14 amino acids. The CDR3 reads CASSLQGSYNEQFF. The CDR3 DNA follows: TGTGCCAGCAGCTTACAGGGCTCCTACAATGAGCAGTTCTTC.

The chain combines TRBV4-3 with TRBJ2-6; 8 bases are shared with TRBD1. CDR1 and CDR2 (germline): LGHNA, YSLEER. Unmatched junction bases numbered 3, after V lost 1 base and J lost 1 base. This CDR3 is 17 amino acids long. The CDR3 DNA reads TGCGCCAGCAGCCAAGCCGGGACAGGATCTGGGGCCAACGTCCTGACTTTC. It codes for CASSQAGTGSGANVLTF.

This clonotype was observed a handful of times. This rearrangement joins TRBV5-4 to TRBJ2-3; no clear D. The V end lost 7 bases, the J end lost 4 bases, and 19 bases lay between the germline ends. The germline V gene has CDR1 SGHNT and CDR2 YYREEE (reference sequence). CDR3 length equals 15 residues. CDR3 sequence reads: CASHSHRGVADTQYF. The CDR3, as DNA: TGTGCCAGCCACTCACACCGCGGAGTGGCAGATACGCAGTATTTT.

This clonotype was detected many times. V and J are TRBV12-3 or TRBV12-4 and TRBJ1-2; no clear D gene. V lost 7 bases, J lost 10 bases, and 4 bases lay in between. This CDR3 comprises 8 residues. CDR3 DNA sequence: TGTGCCAGCACCCACTACACCTTC. This codes for CASTHYTF.

This clonotype was detected only a few times. The chain employs TRBV6-2 or TRBV6-3 and TRBJ2-1, with 10 bases lining up with TRBD2. The CDR3 runs 16 residues. CDR1 and CDR2 (germline): MNHEY, SVGEGT. Losses at the gene ends were 4 bases for V and 5 bases for J; bases not matched to a gene: 8. The CDR3 coding sequence is TGTGCCAGCAGTTCCCTGATAGCGGGGGGACACAATGAGCAGTTCTTC. Its translation: CASSSLIAGGHNEQFF.

The J gene is TRBJ2-3, the V gene TRBV2; 11 positions agree with TRBD2. The CDR3 covers 14 residues. CDR1 and CDR2 (germline): SNHLY, FYNNEI. V lost 9 bases and J lost 3; bases outside the gene matches: 5. This CDR3 reads CASPSGRRTDTQYF. CDR3 bases: TGTGCCAGTCCTAGCGGGAGGAGAACAGATACGCAGTATTTT. The variable domain in full, with the rest retrieved from reference TRBV2 and TRBJ2-3, is EPEVTQTPSHQVTQMGQEVILRCVPISNHLYFYWYRQILGQKVEFLVSFYNNEISEKSEIFDDQFSVERPDGSNFTLKIRSTKLEDSAMYFCASPSGRRTDTQYFGPGTRLTVL.

This clonotype was seen more than once but under ten times. J is TRBJ2-3 and V is TRBV11-2, with 10 bases aligning to TRBD2. The CDR3 runs to 18 residues. Trimming cost V 6 bases and J 0 bases; bases outside gene matches: 12. From germline, CDR1 is SGHAT and CDR2 FQNNGV. CDR3 sequence reads: CASSYPFGLAESTDTQYF. Here the CDR3 DNA reads TGTGCCAGCAGTTACCCATTTGGACTAGCGGAAAGCACAGATACGCAGTATTTT.

The rearrangement uses TRBV27 and TRBJ2-7; 9 positions match TRBD1. CDR3 length: 14 residues. Unmatched junction bases numbered 3, after V lost 6 bases and J lost 0 bases. Germline lookup yields CDR1 MNHEY and CDR2 SMNVEV (reference sequence). The CDR3 protein is CASRMTGGSYEQYF. CDR3 DNA sequence: TGTGCCAGCAGGATGACAGGGGGCTCCTACGAGCAGTACTTC.